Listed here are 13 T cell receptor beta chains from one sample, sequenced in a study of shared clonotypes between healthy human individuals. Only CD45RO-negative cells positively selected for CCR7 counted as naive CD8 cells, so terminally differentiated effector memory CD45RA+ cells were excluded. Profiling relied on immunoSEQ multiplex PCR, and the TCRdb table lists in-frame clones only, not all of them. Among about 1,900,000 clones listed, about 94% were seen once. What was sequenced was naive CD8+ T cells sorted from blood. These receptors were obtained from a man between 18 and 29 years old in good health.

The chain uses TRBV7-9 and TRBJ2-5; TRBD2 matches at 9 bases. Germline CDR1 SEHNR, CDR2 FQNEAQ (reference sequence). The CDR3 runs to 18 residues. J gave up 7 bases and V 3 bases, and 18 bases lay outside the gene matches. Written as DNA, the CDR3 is TGTGCCAGCAGCTTGCCGCCCGGGTTAGCGGGAGTGAGTGCGACCCAGTACTTC. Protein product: CASSLPPGLAGVSATQYF.

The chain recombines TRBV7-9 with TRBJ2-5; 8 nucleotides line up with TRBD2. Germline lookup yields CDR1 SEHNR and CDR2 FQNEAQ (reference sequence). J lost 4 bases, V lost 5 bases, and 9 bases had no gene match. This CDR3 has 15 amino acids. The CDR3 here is CASSGTGTRGETQYF. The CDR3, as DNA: TGTGCCAGCAGCGGCACCGGGACTAGAGGAGAGACCCAGTACTTC.

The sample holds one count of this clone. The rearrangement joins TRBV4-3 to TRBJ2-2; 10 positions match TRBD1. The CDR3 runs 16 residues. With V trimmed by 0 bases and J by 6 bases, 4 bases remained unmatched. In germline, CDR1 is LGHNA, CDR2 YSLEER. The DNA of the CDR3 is TGCGCCAGCAGCCAAGATGGGACAGGGGATCCCGGGGAGCTGTTTTTT. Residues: CASSQDGTGDPGELFF.

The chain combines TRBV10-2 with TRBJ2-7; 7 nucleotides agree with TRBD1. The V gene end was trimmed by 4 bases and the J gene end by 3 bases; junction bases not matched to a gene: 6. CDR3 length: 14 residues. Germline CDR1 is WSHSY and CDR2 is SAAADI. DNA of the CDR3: TGCGCCAGCAGTGTTGGGGGACAGAGCTACGAGCAGTACTTC. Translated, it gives CASSVGGQSYEQYF.

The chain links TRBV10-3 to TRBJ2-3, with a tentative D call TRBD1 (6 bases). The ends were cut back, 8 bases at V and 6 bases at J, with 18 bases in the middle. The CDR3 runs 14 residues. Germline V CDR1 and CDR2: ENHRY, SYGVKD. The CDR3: CAIGEGDITDTQYF. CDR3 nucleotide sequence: TGTGCCATCGGAGAAGGGGACATTACGGATACGCAGTATTTT.

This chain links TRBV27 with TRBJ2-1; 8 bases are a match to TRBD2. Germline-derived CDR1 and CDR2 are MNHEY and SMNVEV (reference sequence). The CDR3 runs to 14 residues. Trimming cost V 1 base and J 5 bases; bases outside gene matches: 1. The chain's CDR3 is CASSLWRGDNEQFF. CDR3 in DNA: TGTGCCAGCAGTTTATGGCGGGGGGACAATGAGCAGTTCTTC.

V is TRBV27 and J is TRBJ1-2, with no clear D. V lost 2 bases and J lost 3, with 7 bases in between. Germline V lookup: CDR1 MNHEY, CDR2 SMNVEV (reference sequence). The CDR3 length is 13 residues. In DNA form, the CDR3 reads TGTGCCAGCAGTTTAGGTACTCACTATGGCTACACCTTC. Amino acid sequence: CASSLGTHYGYTF.

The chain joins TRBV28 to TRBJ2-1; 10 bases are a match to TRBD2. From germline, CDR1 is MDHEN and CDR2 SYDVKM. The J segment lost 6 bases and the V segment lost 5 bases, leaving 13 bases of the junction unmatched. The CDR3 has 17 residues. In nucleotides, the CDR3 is TGTGCCAGCAGTCCGTACCCCCTAGCGGGGGTTTCCAATGAGCAGTTCTTC. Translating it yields CASSPYPLAGVSNEQFF.

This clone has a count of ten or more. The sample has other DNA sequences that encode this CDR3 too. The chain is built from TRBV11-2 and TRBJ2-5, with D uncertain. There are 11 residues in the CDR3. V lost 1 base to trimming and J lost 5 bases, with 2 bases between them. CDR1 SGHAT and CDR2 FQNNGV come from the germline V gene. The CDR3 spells CASSLGETQYF. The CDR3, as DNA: TGTGCCAGCAGCTTAGGGGAGACCCAGTACTTC.

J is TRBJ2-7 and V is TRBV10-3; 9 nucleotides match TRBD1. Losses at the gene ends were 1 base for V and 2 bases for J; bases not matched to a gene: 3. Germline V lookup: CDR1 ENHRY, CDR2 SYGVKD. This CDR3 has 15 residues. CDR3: CAISEYGQGTYEQYF. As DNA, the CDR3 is TGTGCCATCAGTGAGTATGGACAGGGGACCTACGAGCAGTACTTC.

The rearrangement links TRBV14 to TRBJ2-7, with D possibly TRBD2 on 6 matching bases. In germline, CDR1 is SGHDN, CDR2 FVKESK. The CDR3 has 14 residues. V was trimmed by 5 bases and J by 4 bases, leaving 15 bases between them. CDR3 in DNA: TGTGCCAGCAGCTCCCGTCTAGCGAGTTACGAGCAGTACTTC. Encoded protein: CASSSRLASYEQYF.

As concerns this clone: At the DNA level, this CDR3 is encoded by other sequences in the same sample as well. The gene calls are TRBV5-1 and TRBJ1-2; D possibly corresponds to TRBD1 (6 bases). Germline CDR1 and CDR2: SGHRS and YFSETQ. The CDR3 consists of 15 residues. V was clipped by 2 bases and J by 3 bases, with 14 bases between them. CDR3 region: CASSFLTGGDYGYTF. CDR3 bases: TGCGCCAGCAGCTTCCTGACAGGAGGCGACTATGGCTACACCTTC.

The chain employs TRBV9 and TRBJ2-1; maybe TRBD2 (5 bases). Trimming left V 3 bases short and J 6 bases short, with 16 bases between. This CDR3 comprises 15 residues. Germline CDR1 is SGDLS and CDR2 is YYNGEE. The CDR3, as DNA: TGTGCCAGCAGCGGAGCAATCGGGATTACCAATGAGCAGTTCTTC. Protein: CASSGAIGITNEQFF.